These 30 T cell receptor beta chains originate from one sample sequenced in a study of OX40 agonist ivuxolimab in advanced cancers. Preparation of the library involved the immunoSEQ multiplex PCR assay. This immuneACCESS table, as held by TCRdb, lists in-frame sequences with V and J called but not all clones. Of the missing ones, under half trace to an unresolved V gene in checked studies; the others have no known cause. In all, the sample holds tens of thousands of clones, and about 79% of those were seen once. Roughly 1.5% of the sample comes from the top ten. Sequenced material: CD4+ or CD8+ T cells sorted from blood, taken in a trial of the OX40 agonist ivuxolimab. The receptor source for this set is an adult with an advanced solid tumor such as melanoma, head and neck, liver or kidney cancer.

The V call is TRBV6-1, the J call TRBJ2-7; 7 bases are shared with TRBD1. J lost 6 bases, V lost 6 bases, and 8 bases had no gene match. Germline CDR1 is MNHNS and CDR2 is SASEGT. CDR3 length equals 13 residues. The CDR3 DNA follows: TGTGCCAGCAGGAGCCCCAACAGGGGCGAGCAGTACTTC. It codes for CASRSPNRGEQYF.

J is TRBJ2-1 and V is TRBV7-2; D unresolved. Germline loops: CDR1 SGHTA, CDR2 FQGNSA. V was shortened by 0 bases and J by 7 bases, with 7 bases between the two germline ends. The CDR3 spans 13 residues. The CDR3 is CASSLAPPNEQFF. The CDR3 bases are TGTGCCAGCAGCTTAGCGCCCCCAAATGAGCAGTTCTTC.

The genes are TRBV7-9 and TRBJ1-1, with D perhaps TRBD1 (5 bases). Germline values: CDR1 SEHNR, CDR2 FQNEAQ (reference sequence). Between the trimmed V and J ends, which lost 2 bases and 6 bases, there was a span of 13 bases. This CDR3 is built from 14 residues. CDR3 in amino acids: CASSLRDSLSEAFF. CDR3 nucleotides: TGTGCCAGCAGCTTACGGGACTCACTGTCTGAAGCTTTCTTT.

The CDR3 coding sequence is TGTGCCAGCAGCTTAGGAGGCGGAGGGAAAAACTATGGCTACACCTTC. It specifies CASSLGGGGKNYGYTF. V gene TRBV7-3 combines with J gene TRBJ1-2; D is uncertain. Germline CDR1 reads SGHTA; CDR2 reads FQGTGA. Trimming left V 2 bases short and J 2 bases short, with 15 bases between. The CDR3 loop spans 16 amino acids.

The CDR3 sequence: CASSPVGGVHQPQHF. CDR3 in DNA: TGTGCCAGCAGCCCTGTAGGGGGAGTCCATCAGCCCCAGCATTTT. The chain combines TRBV7-9 with TRBJ1-5, with a possible D match to TRBD1 (6 bases). The CDR3 runs 15 residues. With 5 bases removed from V and 5 bases from J, the gap between germline ends came to 16 bases. Germline V lookup: CDR1 SEHNR, CDR2 FQNEAQ (reference sequence).

Turning to this clone: This same CDR3 is encoded by further DNA sequences in the sample. The J gene is TRBJ2-1, the V gene TRBV7-2, with D unresolved. V lost 5 bases and J lost 7, with 6 bases in between. From germline, CDR1 is SGHTA and CDR2 FQGNSA. The CDR3 runs to 11 residues. As DNA, the CDR3 is TGTGCCAGCAGCCTTCTTAATGAGCAGTTCTTC. Protein: CASSLLNEQFF.

The chain uses TRBV5-1 and TRBJ1-1; perhaps TRBD1 as D (5 bases). V was trimmed by 3 bases and J by 1 base, leaving 10 bases between them. Germline CDR1 and CDR2: SGHRS and YFSETQ. The CDR3 runs to 14 residues. The CDR3 region has the DNA TGCGCCAGCAGCTCCGGTAGGGGGAACACTGAAGCTTTCTTT. It encodes CASSSGRGNTEAFF.

The J gene is TRBJ2-1, the V gene TRBV5-4; D uncertain. Germline assignment: CDR1 SGHNT and CDR2 YYREEE (reference sequence). The CDR3 is 12 amino acids. V was clipped by 4 bases and J by 8 bases, with 10 bases between them. CDR3 region: CASSRQTHEQFF. CDR3 sequence (DNA): TGTGCCAGCAGCCGTCAGACCCATGAGCAGTTCTTC.

J is TRBJ2-1 and V is TRBV6-1; maybe TRBD2 (6 bases). CDR1 MNHNS and CDR2 SASEGT come from the germline V gene. Trimming removed 4 bases at V and 9 bases at J, with 16 bases between. CDR3 size: 14 residues. In DNA form, the CDR3 reads TGTGCCAGCAGTGGCCCAAGTAGCGGTCGTGAGCAGTTCTTC. It yields the protein CASSGPSSGREQFF.

The table lists this clone with a few counts. The chain joins TRBV6-5 to TRBJ1-5, with D possibly being TRBD1 (5 bases). The V gene lost 6 bases and the J gene lost 1 base, with 7 bases spanning the gap. The CDR3 sequence is 13 residues long. From germline, CDR1 is MNHEY and CDR2 SVGAGI. CDR3 region: CASSQGSNQPQHF. As DNA, the CDR3 is TGTGCCAGCAGCCAGGGCAGCAATCAGCCCCAGCATTTT.

This sequence joins TRBV5-1 and TRBJ2-1, with 8 bases that match TRBD2. Losses at the gene ends were 5 bases for V and 5 bases for J; bases not matched to a gene: 6. The CDR3 is 14 amino acids. Germline CDR1 SGHRS, CDR2 YFSETQ. CDR3 coding DNA: TGCGCCAGCAGTGGCGGGAGGACCAACAATGAGCAGTTCTTC. This translates into CASSGGRTNNEQFF.

The V gene is TRBV6-5, the J gene TRBJ1-1, with D perhaps matching TRBD1 (5 bases). The CDR3 consists of 14 residues. The V end lost 10 bases, the J end lost 5 bases, and 20 bases lay between the germline ends. CDR1 is MNHEY, CDR2 SVGAGI, per germline. The CDR3 DNA is TGTGCCACTTCCCAGGGACGGGGAAGTACTGAAGCTTTCTTT. It is translated as CATSQGRGSTEAFF.

The chain has TRBV10-3 and TRBJ2-5; D is ambiguous. V was cut by 3 bases and J by 5 bases, with 13 bases left in between. CDR1 and CDR2 from the germline V gene are ENHRY and SYGVKD. The length of the CDR3 is 14 residues. The CDR3 protein is CAISDPGQKETQYF. The CDR3 nucleotides read TGTGCCATCAGTGACCCGGGTCAGAAGGAGACCCAGTACTTC.

Sample share makes this clone medium-sized. This chain connects TRBV19 to TRBJ2-7, with D possibly called TRBD1 or TRBD2 (5 bases each). CDR1 is LNHDA and CDR2 is SQIVND in the germline V gene (reference sequence). Deletions cut 3 bases from V and 5 bases from J, with 8 bases between. This CDR3 region has 12 residues. In DNA, the CDR3 is TGTGCCAGTAGTATCCGGGGACACGAGCAGTACTTC. Protein: CASSIRGHEQYF.

The chain joins TRBV5-1 to TRBJ2-7; 9 bases map to TRBD1. The CDR3 is 13 amino acids. Germline V gene sequence: CDR1 SGHRS, CDR2 YFSETQ. V lost 4 bases to trimming and J lost 5 bases; unmatched junction nucleotides: 4. CDR3 residues: CASSAGTGNEQYF. DNA for the CDR3: TGCGCCAGCAGCGCAGGGACAGGGAACGAGCAGTACTTC.

This chain connects TRBV12-5 to TRBJ1-1; D not resolved. V was pared by 8 bases and J by 1 base, with 11 bases between. Germline CDR1 reads LGHNT; CDR2 reads FRNRAP. There are 13 residues in the CDR3. This CDR3 reads CASSPRRNTEAFF. The DNA for the CDR3 is TGTGCTAGTTCCCCGAGACGGAACACTGAAGCTTTCTTT.

This clone has a single count. The chain uses TRBV6-5 and TRBJ2-3; the match to TRBD2 covers 10 bases. The CDR3 contains 15 residues. Trimming took 6 bases from V and 4 from J; bases not matched to a gene: 7. Germline assignment: CDR1 MNHEY and CDR2 SVGAGI. CDR3 sequence reads: CASSLAGEYADTQYF. Written as DNA, the CDR3 is TGTGCCAGCAGCCTAGCGGGAGAGTACGCAGATACGCAGTATTTT.

This chain links TRBV2 with TRBJ1-3; D is undetermined. Germline-derived CDR1 and CDR2 are SNHLY and FYNNEI. The CDR3 totals 15 residues. V dropped 2 bases and J dropped 0 bases, with 8 bases sitting between them. The CDR3 protein is CASSERQFSGNTIYF. The CDR3 nucleotides read TGTGCCAGCAGTGAAAGGCAGTTCTCTGGAAACACCATATATTTT.

CDR3 sequence: CASTRGGAGEQFF. CDR3 sequence (DNA): TGTGCCAGTACCAGGGGGGGCGCGGGTGAGCAGTTCTTC. The J gene is TRBJ2-1, the V gene TRBV6-5; D might be TRBD1 or TRBD2, each matching 7 bases. CDR3 length: 13 residues. The V gene lost 9 bases and the J gene lost 9 bases, with 18 bases spanning the gap. Germline V gene data show CDR1 as MNHEY and CDR2 as SVGAGI.

This sequence joins TRBV14 and TRBJ2-7; no clear D. CDR1 is SGHDN, CDR2 FVKESK, per germline. The CDR3 runs 14 residues. Trimming removed 1 base at V and 2 bases at J, with 9 bases between. The DNA of the CDR3 is TGTGCCAGCAGCCAAGGTAAAGGTACCTACGAGCAGTACTTC. Amino acid sequence: CASSQGKGTYEQYF.

V is TRBV15 and J is TRBJ1-5, with no clear D. This CDR3 is built from 17 residues. Germline V gene sequence: CDR1 LNHNV, CDR2 YYDKDF (reference sequence). Trimming took 0 bases from V and 0 from J, leaving 12 bases between them. The CDR3 spells CATSRDPSGYSNQPQHF. CDR3 nucleotide sequence: TGTGCCACCAGCAGAGATCCATCGGGATATAGCAATCAGCCCCAGCATTTT.

The CDR3 loop is CATSVVRTTNEKLFF. CDR3 nucleotide sequence: TGTGCCACCAGCGTCGTAAGGACAACTAATGAAAAACTGTTTTTT. V gene TRBV15 combines with J gene TRBJ1-4; D unclear. Trimming took off 5 bases at V and 0 bases at J, with 10 bases between the two ends. Looked up from germline, CDR1 is LNHNV and CDR2 is YYDKDF (reference sequence). CDR3 length: 15 residues.

The V call is TRBV7-2, the J call TRBJ2-1, with 10 bases identical to TRBD1. Unmatched junction bases numbered 2, after V lost 0 bases and J lost 3 bases. The length of the CDR3 is 16 residues. CDR1 and CDR2 from the germline V gene are SGHTA and FQGNSA. CDR3 residues: CASSLAGQGNYNEQFF. For the CDR3, the DNA is TGTGCCAGCAGCTTAGCGGGACAGGGGAACTACAATGAGCAGTTCTTC.

V is TRBV7-8 and J is TRBJ2-5; 12 nucleotides line up with TRBD1. Near its end, the DNA agrees better with TRBJ2-7, so the J call may be wrong. The CDR3 spans 15 residues. Germline V gives CDR1 SGHVS, CDR2 FQNEAQ. CDR3 residues: CASSWAGTGGHEQYF. The DNA for the CDR3 is TGTGCCAGCAGCTGGGCTGGGACAGGGGGCCACGAGCAGTACTTC.

V is TRBV29-1 and J is TRBJ2-7; D possibly corresponds to TRBD2 (5 bases). This CDR3 comprises 14 residues. Looked up from germline, CDR1 is SQVTM and CDR2 is ANQGSEA. V lost 3 bases and J 0 bases, leaving 12 bases between the germline ends. CDR3 sequence: CSVDEGIPSYEQYF. Here the CDR3 DNA reads TGCAGCGTTGATGAGGGTATCCCCTCCTACGAGCAGTACTTC.

V and J are TRBV18 and TRBJ1-4; D uncertain. V dropped 1 base and J dropped 3 bases, with 12 bases sitting between them. CDR3 length equals 16 residues. Germline V gives CDR1 KGHSH, CDR2 LQKENI. CDR3 region: CASSPRPDGANEKLFF. DNA for the CDR3: TGTGCCAGCTCACCACGGCCCGACGGAGCTAATGAAAAACTGTTTTTT.

The genes are TRBV5-1 and TRBJ2-5, with a tentative D call TRBD1 (6 bases). CDR3 length: 16 residues. The germline V gene has CDR1 SGHRS and CDR2 YFSETQ. With 4 bases removed from V and 5 bases from J, the gap between germline ends came to 21 bases. In DNA, the CDR3 is TGCGCCAGCAGCAATCTCTCCTTTGGGGGCTGGGAGACCCAGTACTTC. This sequence encodes CASSNLSFGGWETQYF.

The rearrangement joins TRBV6-5 to TRBJ2-5; 8 bases map to TRBD1. There are 15 residues in the CDR3. In germline, CDR1 is MNHEY, CDR2 SVGAGI. V lost 0 bases, J lost 6 bases, and 6 bases stayed unmatched. This chain's CDR3 is CASSYSYQGAKTQYF. The CDR3 DNA reads as TGTGCCAGCAGTTACTCGTATCAGGGGGCGAAGACCCAGTACTTC.

This chain connects TRBV10-1 to TRBJ2-7; TRBD1 aligns across 8 bases. This CDR3 is built from 15 residues. The V gene's germline CDR1 is WNHNN and CDR2 SYGVQD (reference sequence). J gave up 2 bases and V 8 bases, and 11 bases lay outside the gene matches. The CDR3 region is CASSDRGPPPYEQYF. The CDR3 DNA reads as TGCGCCAGCTCCGACAGGGGACCACCACCCTACGAGCAGTACTTC.

This clone is a singleton in its sample. The genes are TRBV7-2 and TRBJ2-3, with D perhaps TRBD2 (5 bases). The V gene's germline CDR1 is SGHTA and CDR2 FQGNSA. This CDR3 contains 14 residues. The V end lost 5 bases, the J end lost 3 bases, and 12 bases lay between the germline ends. The CDR3 spells CASSRGLRTDTQYF. CDR3 DNA sequence: TGTGCCAGCAGCAGAGGGCTGAGAACAGATACGCAGTATTTT.